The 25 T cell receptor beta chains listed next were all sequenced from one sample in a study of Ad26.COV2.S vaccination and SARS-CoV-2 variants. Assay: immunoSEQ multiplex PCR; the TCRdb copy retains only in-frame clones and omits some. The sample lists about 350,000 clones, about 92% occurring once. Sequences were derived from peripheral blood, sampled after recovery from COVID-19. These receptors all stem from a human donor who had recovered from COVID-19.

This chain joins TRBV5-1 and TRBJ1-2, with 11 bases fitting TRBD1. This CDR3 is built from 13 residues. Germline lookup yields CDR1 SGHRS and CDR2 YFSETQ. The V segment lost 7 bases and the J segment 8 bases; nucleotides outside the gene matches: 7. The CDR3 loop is CASGQGAAEGYTF. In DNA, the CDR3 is TGCGCCAGCGGACAGGGGGCGGCGGAGGGCTACACCTTC.

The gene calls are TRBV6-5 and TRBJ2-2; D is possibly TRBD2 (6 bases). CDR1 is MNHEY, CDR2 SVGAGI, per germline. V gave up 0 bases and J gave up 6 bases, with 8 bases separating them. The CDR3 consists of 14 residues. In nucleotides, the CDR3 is TGTGCCAGCAGTTACTCTGGGGACTCCGGGGAGCTGTTTTTT. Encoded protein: CASSYSGDSGELFF.

This chain's CDR3 is CASSPTSGGPLSYEQYF. CDR3 in DNA: TGTGCCAGCAGCCCGACTAGCGGGGGGCCTCTCTCCTACGAGCAGTACTTC. The genes are TRBV11-2 and TRBJ2-7; 13 bases agree with TRBD2. The V gene's germline CDR1 is SGHAT and CDR2 FQNNGV. V gave up 5 bases and J gave up 0 bases; unmatched junction bases: 7. This CDR3 spans 17 amino acids.

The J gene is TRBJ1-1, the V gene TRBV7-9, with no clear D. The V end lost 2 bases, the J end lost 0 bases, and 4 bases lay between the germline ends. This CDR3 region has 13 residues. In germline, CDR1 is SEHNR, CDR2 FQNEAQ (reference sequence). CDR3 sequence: CASSLHMNTEAFF. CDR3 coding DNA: TGTGCCAGCAGCTTACACATGAACACTGAAGCTTTCTTT.

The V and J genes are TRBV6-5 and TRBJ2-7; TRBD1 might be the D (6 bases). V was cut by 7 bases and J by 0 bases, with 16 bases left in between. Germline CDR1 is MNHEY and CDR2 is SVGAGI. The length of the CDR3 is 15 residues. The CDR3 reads CASNSRTAISYEQYF. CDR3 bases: TGTGCCAGCAATTCCCGGACAGCAATCTCCTACGAGCAGTACTTC.

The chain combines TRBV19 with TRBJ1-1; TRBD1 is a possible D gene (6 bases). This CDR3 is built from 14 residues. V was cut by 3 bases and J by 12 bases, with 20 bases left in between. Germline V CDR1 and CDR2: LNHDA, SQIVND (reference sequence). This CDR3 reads CASSIGGATGQSFF. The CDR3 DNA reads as TGTGCCAGTAGTATCGGGGGCGCGACGGGTCAGTCTTTCTTT.

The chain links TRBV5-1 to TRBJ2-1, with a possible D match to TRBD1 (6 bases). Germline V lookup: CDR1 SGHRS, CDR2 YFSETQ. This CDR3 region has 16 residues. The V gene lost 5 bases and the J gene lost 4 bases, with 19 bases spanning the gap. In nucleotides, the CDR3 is TGCGCCAGCAGTCAACAGGGCCTGGGAACTTACAATGAGCAGTTCTTC. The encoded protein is CASSQQGLGTYNEQFF.

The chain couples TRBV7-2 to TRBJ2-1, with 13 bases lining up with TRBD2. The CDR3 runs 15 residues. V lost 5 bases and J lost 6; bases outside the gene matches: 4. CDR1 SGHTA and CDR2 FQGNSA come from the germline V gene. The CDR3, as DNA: TGTGCCAGCAGCGCAGGACTAGCGGGGGCCAATGAGCAGTTCTTC. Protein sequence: CASSAGLAGANEQFF.

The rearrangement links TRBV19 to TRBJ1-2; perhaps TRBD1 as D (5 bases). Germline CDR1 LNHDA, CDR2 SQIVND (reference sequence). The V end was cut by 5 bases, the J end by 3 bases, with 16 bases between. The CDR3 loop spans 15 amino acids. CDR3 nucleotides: TGTGCCAGTAGTTCACCGGCAGGGAGAGACTATGGCTACACCTTC. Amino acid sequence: CASSSPAGRDYGYTF.

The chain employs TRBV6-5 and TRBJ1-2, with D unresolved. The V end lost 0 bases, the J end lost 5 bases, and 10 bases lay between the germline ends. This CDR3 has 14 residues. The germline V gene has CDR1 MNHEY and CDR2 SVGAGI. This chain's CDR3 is CASSYSKSGYGYTF. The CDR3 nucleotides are TGTGCCAGCAGTTACTCGAAGTCCGGGTATGGCTACACCTTC.

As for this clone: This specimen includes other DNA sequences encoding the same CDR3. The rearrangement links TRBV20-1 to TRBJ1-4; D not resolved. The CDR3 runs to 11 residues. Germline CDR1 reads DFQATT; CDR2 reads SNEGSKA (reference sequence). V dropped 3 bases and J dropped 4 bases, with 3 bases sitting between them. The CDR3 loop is CSARVNEKLFF. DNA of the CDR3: TGCAGTGCTAGGGTTAATGAAAAACTGTTTTTT.

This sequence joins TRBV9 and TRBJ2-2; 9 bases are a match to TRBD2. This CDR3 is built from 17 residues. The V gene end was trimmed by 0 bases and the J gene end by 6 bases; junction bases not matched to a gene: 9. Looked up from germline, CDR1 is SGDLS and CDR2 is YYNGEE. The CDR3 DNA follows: TGTGCCAGCAGCGTAGCAAGCGGGGGGCCTTCGCCCGGGGAGCTGTTTTTT. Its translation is CASSVASGGPSPGELFF.

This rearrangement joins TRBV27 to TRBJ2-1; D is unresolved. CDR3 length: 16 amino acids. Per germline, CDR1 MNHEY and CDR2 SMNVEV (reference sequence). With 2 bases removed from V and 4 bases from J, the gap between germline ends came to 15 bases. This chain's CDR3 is CASSLSRASYYNEQFF. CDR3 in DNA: TGTGCCAGCAGTTTAAGTCGCGCGAGCTATTACAATGAGCAGTTCTTC.

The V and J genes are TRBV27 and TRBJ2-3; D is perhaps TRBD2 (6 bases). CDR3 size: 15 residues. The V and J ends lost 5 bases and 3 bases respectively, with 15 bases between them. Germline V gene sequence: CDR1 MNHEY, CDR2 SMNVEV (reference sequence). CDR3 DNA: TGTGCCAGCAGTCTAATAGCGGAGGGGACAGATACGCAGTATTTT. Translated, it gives CASSLIAEGTDTQYF.

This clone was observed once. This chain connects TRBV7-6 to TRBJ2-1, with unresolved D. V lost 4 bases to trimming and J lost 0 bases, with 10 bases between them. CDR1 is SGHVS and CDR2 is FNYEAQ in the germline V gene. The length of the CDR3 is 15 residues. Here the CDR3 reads CASSSWKSSYNEQFF. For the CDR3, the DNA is TGTGCCAGCAGCTCCTGGAAGAGCTCCTACAATGAGCAGTTCTTC.

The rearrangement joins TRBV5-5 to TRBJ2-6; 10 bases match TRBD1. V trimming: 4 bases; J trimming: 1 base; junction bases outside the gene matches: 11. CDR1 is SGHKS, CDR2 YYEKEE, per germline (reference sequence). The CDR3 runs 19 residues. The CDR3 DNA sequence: TGTGCCAGCAGCCCATACCCCGGGACAGGGGCTTCTGGGGCCAACGTCCTGACTTTC. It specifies CASSPYPGTGASGANVLTF.

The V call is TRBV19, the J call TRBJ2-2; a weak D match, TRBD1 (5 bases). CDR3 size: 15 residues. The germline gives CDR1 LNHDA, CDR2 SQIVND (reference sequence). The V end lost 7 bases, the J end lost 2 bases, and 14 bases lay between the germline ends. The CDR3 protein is CASKVVGDNTGELFF. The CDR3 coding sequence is TGTGCCAGTAAGGTGGTAGGGGATAACACCGGGGAGCTGTTTTTT.

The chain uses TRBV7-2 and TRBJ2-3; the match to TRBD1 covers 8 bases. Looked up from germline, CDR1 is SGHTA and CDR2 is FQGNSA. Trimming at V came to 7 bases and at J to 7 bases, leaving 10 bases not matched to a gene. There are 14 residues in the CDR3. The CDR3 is CASNLGQGGHTQYF. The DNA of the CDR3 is TGTGCCAGCAACCTCGGACAGGGAGGTCATACGCAGTATTTT. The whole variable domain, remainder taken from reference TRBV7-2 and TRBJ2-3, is GAGVSQSPSNKVTEKGKDVELRCDPISGHTALYWYRQSLGQGLEFLIYFQGNSAPDKSGLPSDRFSAERTGGSVSTLTIQRTQQEDSAVYLCASNLGQGGHTQYFGPGTRLTVL.

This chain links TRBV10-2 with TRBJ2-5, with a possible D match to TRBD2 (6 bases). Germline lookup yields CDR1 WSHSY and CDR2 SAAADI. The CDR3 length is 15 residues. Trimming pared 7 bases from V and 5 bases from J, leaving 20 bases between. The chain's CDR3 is CASMGRQGGEETQYF. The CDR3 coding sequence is TGCGCCAGCATGGGTAGGCAGGGAGGTGAGGAGACCCAGTACTTC.

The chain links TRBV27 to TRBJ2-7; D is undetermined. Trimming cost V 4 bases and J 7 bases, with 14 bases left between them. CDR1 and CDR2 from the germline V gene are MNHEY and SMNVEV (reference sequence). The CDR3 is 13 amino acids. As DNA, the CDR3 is TGTGCCAGCAGTTCCTCATACTCCTTGGAGCAGTACTTC. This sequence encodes CASSSSYSLEQYF.

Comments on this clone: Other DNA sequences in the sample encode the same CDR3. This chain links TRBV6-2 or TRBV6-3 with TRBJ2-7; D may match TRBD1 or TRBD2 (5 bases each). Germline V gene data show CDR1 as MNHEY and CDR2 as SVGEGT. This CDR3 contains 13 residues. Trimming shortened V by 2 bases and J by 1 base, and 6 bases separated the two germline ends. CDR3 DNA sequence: TGTGCCAGCAGTTACGGGGGTTCCTACGAGCAGTACTTC. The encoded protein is CASSYGGSYEQYF.

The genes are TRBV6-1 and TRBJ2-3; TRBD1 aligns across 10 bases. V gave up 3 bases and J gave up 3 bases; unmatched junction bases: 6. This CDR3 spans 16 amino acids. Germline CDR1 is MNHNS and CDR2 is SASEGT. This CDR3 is CASSERQGALTDTQYF. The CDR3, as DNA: TGTGCCAGCAGTGAGAGACAGGGGGCTTTGACAGATACGCAGTATTTT.

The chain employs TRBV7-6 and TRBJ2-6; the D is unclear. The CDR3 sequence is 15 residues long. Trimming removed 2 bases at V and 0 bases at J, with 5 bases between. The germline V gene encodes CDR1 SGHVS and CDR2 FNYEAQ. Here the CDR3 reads CASSLRLSGANVLTF. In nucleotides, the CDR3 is TGTGCCAGCAGCTTACGACTCTCTGGGGCCAACGTCCTGACTTTC.

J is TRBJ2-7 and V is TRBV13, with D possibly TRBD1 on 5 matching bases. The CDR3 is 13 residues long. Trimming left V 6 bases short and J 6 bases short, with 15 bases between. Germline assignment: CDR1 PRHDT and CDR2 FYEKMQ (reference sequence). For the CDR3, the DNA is TGTGCCAGCAGGGGGCAAGGGTTGCCCGAGCAGTACTTC. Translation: CASRGQGLPEQYF.

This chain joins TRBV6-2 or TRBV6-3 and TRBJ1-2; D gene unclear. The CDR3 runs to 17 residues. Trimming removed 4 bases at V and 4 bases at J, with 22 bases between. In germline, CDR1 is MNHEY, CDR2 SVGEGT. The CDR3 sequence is CASSSQRPNRRSYGYTF. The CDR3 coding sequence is TGTGCCAGCAGTTCACAGAGGCCGAATCGCCGCTCCTATGGCTACACCTTC.